This T cell receptor beta chain emerged from a study of identical twins. The CDR3 is 14 residues long. V lost 6 bases and J lost 2; bases outside the gene matches: 4. CDR1 ENHRY and CDR2 SYGVKD come from the germline V gene. Healthy Caucasians were all of the donors. TCRdb processed the 5' RACE reads anew with MiXCR; each CDR3 protein has one entry. This table holds approximately 280,000 distinct CDR3 sequences, under 9% found once. This sample also appeared in a second study, on yellow fever vaccine responses in identical twins. That paper states: Reportedly, twins' vaccine T cell responses looked partly convergent and partly personalized.

The genes are TRBV10-3 and TRBJ1-2, with 9 bases matching TRBD1. The clonotype originates from a woman aged 18 to 35 in good health. Sequences were obtained from memory (CD45RO+) T cells sorted from blood. The CDR3 region has the DNA TGTGCCATCAGGCTGGGACAGGGCAACTATGGCTACACCTTC. Its translation: CAIRLGQGNYGYTF.